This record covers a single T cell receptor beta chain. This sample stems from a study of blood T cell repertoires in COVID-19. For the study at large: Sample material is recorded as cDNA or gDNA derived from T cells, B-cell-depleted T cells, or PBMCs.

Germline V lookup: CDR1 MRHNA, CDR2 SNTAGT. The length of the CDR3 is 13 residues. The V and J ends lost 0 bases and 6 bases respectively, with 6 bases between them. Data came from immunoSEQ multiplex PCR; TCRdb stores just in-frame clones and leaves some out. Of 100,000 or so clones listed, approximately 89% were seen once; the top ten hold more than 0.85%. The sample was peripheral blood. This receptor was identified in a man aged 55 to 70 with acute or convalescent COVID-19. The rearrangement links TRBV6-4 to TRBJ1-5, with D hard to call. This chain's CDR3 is CASSDSGGQPQHF. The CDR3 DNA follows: TGTGCCAGCAGTGACTCCGGAGGTCAGCCCCAGCATTTT.